A single sample is the source of the 18 T cell receptor beta chains below, sequenced in a study of cytomegalovirus exposure and HLA in healthy donors. 13 Jbeta primers and 60 Vbeta primers were used for the PCR. TCRdb's table, derived via immunoSEQ multiplex PCR, lists solely in-frame clones and lacks some. The table has more than 50,000 clones, approximately 70% seen once. The sample was PBMCs. The receptors derive from a woman aged 60 to 75 in good health and CMV-seropositive.

This chain connects TRBV11-2 to TRBJ1-2, with no clear D. This CDR3 has 12 amino acids. Germline lookup yields CDR1 SGHAT and CDR2 FQNNGV. With 4 bases removed from V and 4 bases from J, the gap between germline ends came to 7 bases. The CDR3 reads CASSSGIYGYTF. CDR3 nucleotides: TGTGCCAGCAGCTCGGGGATCTATGGCTACACCTTC.

This clone was found a few times. The chain links TRBV27 to TRBJ1-5; the D is unclear. Trimming stripped 5 bases from V and 5 bases from J, with 13 bases between. The CDR3 runs 14 residues. CDR1 is MNHEY and CDR2 is SMNVEV in the germline V gene (reference sequence). The CDR3 DNA reads as TGTGCCAGCAGTCCACAGTCATGGGATCAGCCCCAGCATTTT. It specifies CASSPQSWDQPQHF.

The rearrangement uses TRBV4-3 and TRBJ1-5; D gene uncertain. V was cut by 0 bases and J by 3 bases, with 12 bases left in between. The CDR3 spans 16 residues. The germline gives CDR1 LGHNA, CDR2 YSLEER. As DNA, the CDR3 is TGCGCCAGCAGCCAAGATCACCGGACTGACAATCAGCCCCAGCATTTT. Its protein is CASSQDHRTDNQPQHF.

V is TRBV2 and J is TRBJ1-2; maybe TRBD1 (6 bases). V was cut by 0 bases and J by 4 bases, with 12 bases left in between. Germline V gives CDR1 SNHLY, CDR2 FYNNEI. This CDR3 spans 15 amino acids. The chain's CDR3 is CASSEAGGPGYGYTF. CDR3 sequence (DNA): TGTGCCAGCAGTGAAGCGGGGGGGCCGGGCTATGGCTACACCTTC.

This rearrangement joins TRBV5-1 to TRBJ2-1; D is unclear. The CDR3 is 13 amino acids. CDR1 and CDR2 (germline): SGHRS, YFSETQ. V was trimmed by 6 bases and J by 0 bases, leaving 7 bases between them. Here the CDR3 reads CASTGSSYNEQFF. The CDR3 coding sequence is TGCGCCAGCACGGGTAGCTCCTACAATGAGCAGTTCTTC.

The rearrangement joins TRBV5-1 to TRBJ2-1; 11 bases align to TRBD2. The J segment lost 7 bases and the V segment lost 4 bases, leaving 10 bases of the junction unmatched. Germline CDR1 and CDR2: SGHRS and YFSETQ. The CDR3 totals 16 residues. The CDR3, as DNA: TGCGCCAGCAGCCGGCGTCTAGCGGGGGGTCCTAATGAGCAGTTCTTC. This codes for CASSRRLAGGPNEQFF.

The rearrangement links TRBV7-6 to TRBJ1-3; a weak D match, TRBD1 (5 bases). V was cut by 6 bases and J by 0 bases, with 15 bases left in between. The CDR3 length is 16 residues. CDR1 is SGHVS, CDR2 FNYEAQ, per germline. The CDR3 region has the DNA TGTGCCAGCAGTTATAGCCAGGGAATCTCTGGAAACACCATATATTTT. Amino acids: CASSYSQGISGNTIYF.

The V call is TRBV6-5, the J call TRBJ1-1, with TRBD1 identical over 7 bases. CDR3 length: 14 residues. V gave up 4 bases and J gave up 2 bases; unmatched junction bases: 4. Germline V gene lookup returns CDR1 MNHEY and CDR2 SVGAGI. The DNA for the CDR3 is TGTGCCAGCAGTTCCGGGACAGAAAACACTGAAGCTTTCTTT. Translated: CASSSGTENTEAFF.

The chain carries TRBV7-2 and TRBJ2-7; 9 nucleotides line up with TRBD2. The V and J ends lost 1 base and 7 bases, in that order; junction bases with no gene match: 8. This CDR3 comprises 15 residues. Germline V gives CDR1 SGHTA, CDR2 FQGNSA. CDR3 in amino acids: CASSLGGGAIREQYF. The CDR3 region has the DNA TGTGCCAGCAGCTTAGGCGGGGGGGCAATAAGGGAGCAGTACTTC.

The chain combines TRBV5-6 with TRBJ1-2; D gene ambiguous. With 5 bases removed from V and 4 bases from J, the gap between germline ends came to 15 bases. This CDR3 spans 14 amino acids. CDR1 and CDR2 from the germline V gene are SGHDT and YYEEEE. The CDR3 region has the DNA TGTGCCAGCAGGCTGAGGGCAGTTGTCTATGGCTACACCTTC. Translated: CASRLRAVVYGYTF.

The V and J genes are TRBV29-1 and TRBJ1-2; D gene unclear. V lost 0 bases and J 4 bases, leaving 12 bases between the germline ends. Germline V lookup: CDR1 SQVTM, CDR2 ANQGSEA. This CDR3 is 14 amino acids long. The DNA for the CDR3 is TGCAGCGTTGAAGATCCCAGAGGAGGCTATGGCTACACCTTC. Translation gives CSVEDPRGGYGYTF.

This clone was detected only a few times. V gene TRBV18 combines with J gene TRBJ1-2; tentatively, D is TRBD1 (5 bases). V lost 0 bases and J 4 bases, leaving 12 bases between the germline ends. Germline V gene sequence: CDR1 KGHSH, CDR2 LQKENI. This CDR3 is 15 amino acids long. The CDR3 loop reads CASSPPEQAGYGYTF. CDR3 DNA: TGTGCCAGCTCACCACCGGAACAGGCTGGCTATGGCTACACCTTC.

This clone showed up just once. The chain employs TRBV2 and TRBJ2-7, with 7 bases fitting TRBD1. The CDR3 totals 14 residues. Trimming removed 0 bases from V and 4 bases from J; junction bases left unmatched: 3. The germline CDR1 and CDR2 sequences are SNHLY and FYNNEI. In DNA form, the CDR3 reads TGTGCCAGCAGTGAAGCAGGGGGCGGGTACGAGCAGTACTTC. This encodes CASSEAGGGYEQYF. The entire variable domain, with the rest obtained from reference TRBV2 and TRBJ2-7, is as follows: EPEVTQTPSHQVTQMGQEVILRCVPISNHLYFYWYRQILGQKVEFLVSFYNNEISEKSEIFDDQFSVERPDGSNFTLKIRSTKLEDSAMYFCASSEAGGGYEQYFGPGTRLTVT.

This clone showed up many times. This chain connects TRBV27 to TRBJ2-1, with a weak D call TRBD2 (6 bases). CDR1 MNHEY and CDR2 SMNVEV come from the germline V gene (reference sequence). Trimming removed 6 bases at V and 2 bases at J, with 8 bases between. The CDR3 consists of 13 residues. The CDR3 nucleotides read TGTGCCAGCAGCGCGGGGCCCTACAATGAGCAGTTCTTC. This translates into CASSAGPYNEQFF.

The V and J genes are TRBV5-1 and TRBJ2-1; possibly TRBD2 for D (8 bases). From germline, CDR1 is SGHRS and CDR2 YFSETQ. The CDR3 has 16 amino acids. Deletions cut 4 bases from V and 3 bases from J, with 17 bases between. CDR3 bases: TGCGCCAGCAGCCCCCCGGGAGGGGGCTTCTACAATGAGCAGTTCTTC. The encoded protein is CASSPPGGGFYNEQFF.

This clone has only one observation. The CDR3 here is CASSSGSFYEQYF. The CDR3 DNA reads TGTGCCAGCAGTTCAGGGTCGTTCTACGAGCAGTACTTC. The rearrangement joins TRBV6-5 to TRBJ2-7, with D tentatively TRBD1 (5 bases). Trimming took off 4 bases at V and 3 bases at J, with 10 bases between the two ends. This CDR3 spans 13 amino acids. Germline-derived CDR1 and CDR2 are MNHEY and SVGAGI.

The genes are TRBV27 and TRBJ2-5, with D maybe TRBD1 (5 bases). The length of the CDR3 is 14 residues. Trimming cost V 5 bases and J 1 base, with 11 bases left between them. In germline, CDR1 is MNHEY, CDR2 SMNVEV (reference sequence). The CDR3 loop reads CASSRGRLQETQYF. CDR3 sequence (DNA): TGTGCCAGCAGTAGGGGTAGGCTCCAAGAGACCCAGTACTTC.

This rearrangement joins TRBV6-5 to TRBJ2-7, with TRBD1 as a possible D gene (5 bases). CDR3 size: 15 residues. V lost 5 bases to trimming and J lost 0 bases, with 14 bases between them. CDR1 MNHEY and CDR2 SVGAGI come from the germline V gene. As DNA, the CDR3 is TGTGCCAGCAGTCCTGACAGCCTCAGCTCCTACGAGCAGTACTTC. It codes for CASSPDSLSSYEQYF.